This T cell receptor beta chain is drawn from a study of blood T cells in healthy people across ages. Background on the study: Capturing about one barcoded beta molecule per two T cells was achieved by template switching. Study-wide findings and caveats: Per million T cells, TCR beta diversity dropped roughly linearly as age increased.

A second PCR of about 7 to 11 cycles used a sample-barcoded 5' primer and a J-beta primer mix. A 12-random-nucleotide template-switch adaptor tagged each cDNA molecule. TCRdb fed the 5' RACE reads into MiXCR, producing one record per CDR3 protein. The sample has hundreds of thousands of distinct CDR3 sequences, roughly three fifths seen once. With regard to this clonotype: Its specificity is unknown.

In germline, CDR1 is DFQATT, CDR2 SNEGSKA (reference sequence). CDR3 length: 15 amino acids. Trimming took 0 bases from V and 1 from J, leaving 10 bases between them. The specimen sequenced was blood. This sequence originates from a man in his forties in good health. The V and J genes are TRBV20-1 and TRBJ1-5; D is ambiguous. This CDR3 reads CSARDRLGSNQPQHF. The CDR3 DNA is TGCAGTGCTAGAGATCGGTTAGGAAGCAATCAGCCCCAGCATTTT.